This entry features one TCR beta chain sequence. The trim removed 4 bases at V and 9 bases at J, leaving 5 bases unmatched. Germline loops: CDR1 GTSNPN, CDR2 SVGIG (reference sequence). The CDR3 totals 12 residues. The record originates from a study of T cells in pancreatic ductal adenocarcinoma. Profiling relied on immunoSEQ multiplex PCR, and the TCRdb table lists in-frame clones only, not all of them. The top ten clones hold roughly 30% of a sample with 8,500 to 9,500 clones, about 64% of them seen once. The selected patients with pancreatic ductal adenocarcinoma had surgery but no neoadjuvant therapy.

This chain connects TRBV30 to TRBJ2-5; 10 bases are a match to TRBD1. The receptor comes from a human donor with pancreatic ductal adenocarcinoma. The sample taken for sequencing was pancreatic tumor tissue. The CDR3, as DNA: TGTGCCTGGAACCCGGACAGGGGGGCCCAGTACTTC. As protein: CAWNPDRGAQYF.